The 27 T cell receptor beta chains below all came from one sample that was sequenced in a study of vaccination and CD4 T cells after COVID-19. The Oncomine TCR Beta short-read assay sequenced DNA from cultured CD4+ T cells. MiXCR, run by TCRdb on the PCR reads, gives a single entry per CDR3 protein. The table has about 21,000 distinct CDR3 sequences, around 55% seen once. The sample's treatment: roughly ten-day PBMC culture with coronavirus spike peptide pools or control peptides (ViraFEST assay). These receptors have no known antigen. The sample was CD4+ T cells from blood, cultured in vitro. These receptors all stem from a human donor who had recovered from COVID-19.

The J gene is TRBJ1-2, the V gene TRBV2, with a weak D call TRBD1 (6 bases). The CDR3 runs 13 residues. V was trimmed by 5 bases and J by 8 bases, leaving 15 bases between them. Germline loops: CDR1 SNHLY, CDR2 FYNNEI. The CDR3 sequence is CASSRDTSGGYTF. The CDR3, as DNA: TGTGCCAGCAGTCGGGACACCTCCGGAGGCTACACCTTC. Complete variable domain (other parts from reference TRBV2 and TRBJ1-2): EPEVTQTPSHQVTQMGQEVILRCVPISNHLYFYWYRQILGQKVEFLVSFYNNEISEKSEIFDDQFSVERPDGSNFTLKIRSTKLEDSAMYFCASSRDTSGGYTFGSGTRLTVV.

The sample holds a few counts of this clonotype. The chain recombines TRBV20-1 with TRBJ1-6, with D perhaps TRBD1 (6 bases). V was shortened by 5 bases and J by 7 bases, with 12 bases between the two germline ends. CDR1 is DFQATT and CDR2 is SNEGSKA in the germline V gene (reference sequence). This CDR3 is built from 13 residues. The CDR3 DNA reads as TGCAGTGCTCCAGGGGAATCAAATTCACCCCTCCACTTT. Translated, it gives CSAPGESNSPLHF.

This chain joins TRBV7-2 and TRBJ2-7; TRBD2 matches at 11 bases. Germline trimming cut 4 bases from V and 5 bases from J; bases unmatched to any gene: 10. The CDR3 has 16 residues. Germline CDR1 is SGHTA and CDR2 is FQGNSA. CDR3 nucleotide sequence: TGTGCCAGCAGCTCATGGGCTAGCGGGAGGACCGACGAGCAGTACTTC. It encodes CASSSWASGRTDEQYF. Filled out from reference TRBV7-2 and TRBJ2-7, the complete variable domain reads GAGVSQSPSNKVTEKGKDVELRCDPISGHTALYWYRQSLGQGLEFLIYFQGNSAPDKSGLPSDRFSAERTGGSVSTLTIQRTQQEDSAVYLCASSSWASGRTDEQYFGPGTRLTVT.

The rearrangement joins TRBV24-1 to TRBJ2-3; no definite D call. Germline-derived CDR1 and CDR2 are KGHDR and SFDVKD. Trimming cost V 4 bases and J 4 bases, with 5 bases left between them. There are 12 residues in the CDR3. Written as DNA, the CDR3 is TGTGCCACCAGTGACATGGCAGATACGCAGTATTTT. Translating it yields CATSDMADTQYF.

The rearrangement uses TRBV20-1 and TRBJ1-4; D ambiguous. V was shortened by 5 bases and J by 0 bases, with 1 base between the two germline ends. CDR3 size: 11 residues. In germline, CDR1 is DFQATT, CDR2 SNEGSKA (reference sequence). CDR3 in DNA: TGCAGTGCTGCAACTAATGAAAAACTGTTTTTT. It translates to CSAATNEKLFF.

The rearrangement links TRBV20-1 to TRBJ2-1, with 11 bases that match TRBD1. The CDR3 has 14 residues. V gave up 3 bases and J gave up 7 bases; unmatched junction bases: 5. Germline CDR1 reads DFQATT; CDR2 reads SNEGSKA (reference sequence). This CDR3 reads CSASGTGGVNEQFF. The CDR3 DNA follows: TGCAGTGCTAGTGGGACAGGGGGTGTGAATGAGCAGTTCTTC.

The genes are TRBV5-4 and TRBJ2-1; D uncertain. Germline-derived CDR1 and CDR2 are SGHNT and YYREEE (reference sequence). Trimming left V 2 bases short and J 5 bases short, with 2 bases between. CDR3 length: 11 amino acids. The CDR3 spells CASSFNNEQFF. The CDR3 DNA reads as TGTGCCAGCAGCTTTAACAATGAGCAGTTCTTC.

This clonotype has only a few counts. The chain employs TRBV7-6 and TRBJ1-4; D gene unclear. This CDR3 contains 17 residues. V was cut by 2 bases and J by 3 bases, with 16 bases left in between. Germline V lookup: CDR1 SGHVS, CDR2 FNYEAQ. DNA for the CDR3: TGTGCCAGCAGCTTAAGCCCCTCAAGGGTCGCTAATGAAAAACTGTTTTTT. Translation: CASSLSPSRVANEKLFF.

J is TRBJ2-5 and V is TRBV10-3; 7 positions match TRBD1. The CDR3 contains 15 residues. CDR1 is ENHRY, CDR2 SYGVKD, per germline. Germline trimming cut 4 bases from V and 1 base from J; bases unmatched to any gene: 6. The CDR3 protein is CAISGAAGGQETQYF. The CDR3 region has the DNA TGTGCCATCAGTGGGGCGGCAGGGGGCCAAGAGACCCAGTACTTC.

V and J are TRBV7-3 and TRBJ1-5; TRBD1 might be the D (6 bases). Germline CDR1 reads SGHTA; CDR2 reads FQGTGA. The CDR3 has 20 residues. With 4 bases removed from V and 3 bases from J, the gap between germline ends came to 28 bases. The CDR3 DNA sequence: TGTGCCAGCAGCTGGGGGCCAAATCGGGGAAGAACGATTCTCAATCAGCCCCAGCATTTT. Its translation is CASSWGPNRGRTILNQPQHF.

V is TRBV20-1 and J is TRBJ1-4; no clear D gene. The CDR3 extends over 13 amino acids. In germline, CDR1 is DFQATT, CDR2 SNEGSKA (reference sequence). V was shortened by 7 bases and J by 0 bases, with 9 bases between the two germline ends. The CDR3 sequence: CSVREATNEKLFF. The CDR3, as DNA: TGCAGTGTACGAGAGGCAACTAATGAAAAACTGTTTTTT.

The chain combines TRBV7-9 with TRBJ2-7; 13 positions match TRBD2. The CDR3 is made up of 19 amino acids. The trim removed 5 bases at V and 3 bases at J, leaving 16 bases unmatched. CDR1 SEHNR and CDR2 FQNEAQ come from the germline V gene (reference sequence). In DNA form, the CDR3 reads TGTGCCAGCAGCCTCCGAAGGACTAGCGGGAGCCTAAGGGGCTACGAGCAGTACTTC. Translation gives CASSLRRTSGSLRGYEQYF.

In DNA form, the CDR3 reads TGTGCCAGTAAAACCGGGACAGGGGGCGCGGGTAACTATGGCTACACCTTC. This translates into CASKTGTGGAGNYGYTF. The gene calls are TRBV6-1 and TRBJ1-2; 12 nucleotides match TRBD1. The junction had 12 bases not matched to a gene; V was cut back by 9 bases and J by 1 base. CDR1 is MNHNS and CDR2 is SASEGT in the germline V gene. The CDR3 consists of 17 residues.

The chain couples TRBV6-2 or TRBV6-3 to TRBJ1-5; TRBD1 matches at 9 bases. Germline CDR1 is MNHEY and CDR2 is SVGEGT. This CDR3 comprises 17 residues. The V segment lost 2 bases and the J segment 1 base; nucleotides outside the gene matches: 6. The CDR3 here is CASSYPGTGRSNQPQHF. CDR3 sequence (DNA): TGTGCCAGCAGTTACCCCGGGACAGGGAGAAGCAATCAGCCCCAGCATTTT.

The V call is TRBV24-1, the J call TRBJ2-7; 7 bases are a match to TRBD1. The ends lost 5 bases at V and 3 bases at J; junction bases unmatched: 6. Germline V gene lookup returns CDR1 KGHDR and CDR2 SFDVKD. The CDR3 covers 14 residues. CDR3 coding DNA: TGTGCCACCAGTGCCTTAGGACAGGTCTACGAGCAGTACTTC. Translating gives CATSALGQVYEQYF.

The gene calls are TRBV4-3 and TRBJ2-1; D remains unclear. Trimming shortened V by 0 bases and J by 0 bases, and 9 bases separated the two germline ends. The CDR3 is made up of 16 amino acids. Germline CDR1 reads LGHNA; CDR2 reads YSLEER. The CDR3 spells CASSQEDLSSYNEQFF. Written as DNA, the CDR3 is TGCGCCAGCAGCCAAGAAGACTTGAGCTCCTACAATGAGCAGTTCTTC.

The rearrangement links TRBV28 to TRBJ2-7, with D tentatively TRBD2 (5 bases). Per the germline V gene, CDR1 is MDHEN and CDR2 is SYDVKM. The CDR3 covers 14 residues. Trimming shortened V by 6 bases and J by 2 bases, and 14 bases separated the two germline ends. CDR3 loop: CASRPTSVPYEQYF. CDR3 nucleotides: TGTGCCAGCAGACCAACTAGTGTCCCCTACGAGCAGTACTTC.

The CDR3 reads CASSLSPGLAGGGKTQYF. The CDR3 bases are TGTGCCAGCAGCTTAAGCCCGGGACTAGCGGGAGGTGGAAAGACCCAGTACTTC. V gene TRBV7-9 combines with J gene TRBJ2-5; 15 bases map to TRBD2. V trimming: 2 bases; J trimming: 6 bases; junction bases outside the gene matches: 10. This CDR3 has 18 residues. Germline assignment: CDR1 SEHNR and CDR2 FQNEAQ (reference sequence).

This clonotype was recorded only once. This chain connects TRBV27 to TRBJ2-1, with 11 bases lining up with TRBD1. The CDR3 has 16 amino acids. CDR1 and CDR2 from the germline V gene are MNHEY and SMNVEV (reference sequence). The trim removed 5 bases at V and 6 bases at J, leaving 9 bases unmatched. CDR3 coding DNA: TGTGCCAGCAGTCTACGGACAGGGGGCTACACCAATGAGCAGTTCTTC. Translation: CASSLRTGGYTNEQFF.

This rearrangement joins TRBV12-3 or TRBV12-4 to TRBJ2-5; D gene uncertain. V lost 1 base, J lost 5 bases, and 8 bases lay in between. This CDR3 contains 13 residues. The CDR3, as DNA: TGTGCCAGCAGTTTAGATTCCGGGGAGACCCAGTACTTC. It translates to CASSLDSGETQYF.

The chain employs TRBV7-9 and TRBJ1-5; TRBD1 agrees at 9 bases. The CDR3 consists of 15 residues. Germline CDR1 reads SEHNR; CDR2 reads FQNEAQ (reference sequence). J lost 5 bases, V lost 5 bases, and 7 bases had no gene match. This chain's CDR3 is CASSPTTGGDQPQHF. CDR3 DNA: TGTGCCAGCAGCCCTACTACAGGGGGCGATCAGCCCCAGCATTTT. Full variable domain (rest looked up from reference TRBV7-9 and TRBJ1-5): DTGVSQNPRHKITKRGQNVTFRCDPISEHNRLYWYRQTLGQGPEFLTYFQNEAQLEKSRLLSDRFSAERPKGSFSTLEIQRTEQGDSAMYLCASSPTTGGDQPQHFGDGTRLSIL.

The chain is built from TRBV6-2 or TRBV6-3 and TRBJ2-2, with 8 positions matching TRBD1. Germline CDR1 reads MNHEY; CDR2 reads SVGEGT. The CDR3 has 15 amino acids. After removal of 7 bases from V and 3 bases from J, the junction contained 7 bases not matched to a gene. The CDR3 nucleotides read TGTGCCAGCACCGGGGGACAGGCCCACACCGGGGAGCTGTTTTTT. Translating gives CASTGGQAHTGELFF.

The gene calls are TRBV20-1 and TRBJ2-1; 9 positions match TRBD1. Trimming removed 2 bases from V and 6 bases from J; junction bases left unmatched: 5. The germline gives CDR1 DFQATT, CDR2 SNEGSKA (reference sequence). The CDR3 extends over 14 amino acids. The CDR3 loop is CSARNRGRGNEQFF. DNA of the CDR3: TGCAGTGCTAGAAACAGGGGGCGCGGCAATGAGCAGTTCTTC.

The genes are TRBV10-3 and TRBJ2-7; 9 nucleotides agree with TRBD1. The germline gives CDR1 ENHRY, CDR2 SYGVKD. The CDR3 is 15 amino acids. After removal of 6 bases from V and 3 bases from J, the junction contained 9 bases not matched to a gene. The DNA for the CDR3 is TGTGCCATCAGAGAACAAGAGACAGGGGGCTACGAGCAGTACTTC. It codes for CAIREQETGGYEQYF.

The gene calls are TRBV18 and TRBJ2-5; D not resolved. The CDR3 runs to 15 residues. Germline V gives CDR1 KGHSH, CDR2 LQKENI. The ends were cut back, 0 bases at V and 1 base at J, with 9 bases in the middle. CDR3 bases: TGTGCCAGCTCACCACCAGGCCAGGCCCAAGAGACCCAGTACTTC. It yields the protein CASSPPGQAQETQYF.

This clonotype was seen only a few times. The V call is TRBV7-2, the J call TRBJ2-5; possibly TRBD1 for D (6 bases). Trimming stripped 4 bases from V and 5 bases from J, with 17 bases between. Germline V lookup: CDR1 SGHTA, CDR2 FQGNSA. The CDR3 length is 15 residues. CDR3 residues: CASSSQKQGGETQYF. In DNA form, the CDR3 reads TGTGCCAGCAGCTCACAAAAACAGGGTGGGGAGACCCAGTACTTC. The full variable domain, completed using reference TRBV7-2 and TRBJ2-5, is GAGVSQSPSNKVTEKGKDVELRCDPISGHTALYWYRQSLGQGLEFLIYFQGNSAPDKSGLPSDRFSAERTGGSVSTLTIQRTQQEDSAVYLCASSSQKQGGETQYFGPGTRLLVL.

The chain has TRBV7-2 and TRBJ1-2, with D perhaps matching TRBD1 (6 bases). Trimming left V 4 bases short and J 2 bases short, with 8 bases between. CDR3 length: 13 amino acids. CDR1 and CDR2 from the germline V gene are SGHTA and FQGNSA. CDR3 coding DNA: TGTGCCAGCAGCTCTCAGGGGAACTATGGCTACACCTTC. This encodes CASSSQGNYGYTF. Full variable domain (rest looked up from reference TRBV7-2 and TRBJ1-2): GAGVSQSPSNKVTEKGKDVELRCDPISGHTALYWYRQSLGQGLEFLIYFQGNSAPDKSGLPSDRFSAERTGGSVSTLTIQRTQQEDSAVYLCASSSQGNYGYTFGSGTRLTVV.